A single sample is the source of the 21 T cell receptor beta chains below, sequenced in a study of blood T cell repertoires in COVID-19. Generated by immunoSEQ multiplex PCR, the TCRdb table keeps only in-frame clones and is missing some. The sample shows about 230,000 clones, 89% of them seen only once. The source material was PBMCs or T cells enriched from blood (not recorded which). These receptors were collected from a woman aged 30 to 39 with acute COVID-19.

The CDR3 region has the DNA TGTGCCAGCAGCTTTTCGGGCAGGGCGTACTTC. Translation: CASSFSGRAYF. V usage is TRBV5-5 and J usage is TRBJ2-7; tentative D call: TRBD1 (5 bases). Germline V gene data show CDR1 as SGHKS and CDR2 as YYEKEE (reference sequence). V was clipped by 2 bases and J by 12 bases, with 12 bases between them. The CDR3 contains 11 residues.

The chain joins TRBV5-1 to TRBJ2-3, with D possibly TRBD1 on 5 matching bases. The germline CDR1 and CDR2 sequences are SGHRS and YFSETQ. The CDR3 consists of 15 residues. Trimming removed 4 bases from V and 2 bases from J, with 14 bases in between. CDR3 sequence reads: CASSKVLTDTDTQYF. The CDR3 coding sequence is TGCGCCAGCAGCAAAGTGTTGACAGACACAGATACGCAGTATTTT.

This chain uses TRBV6-2 or TRBV6-3 with TRBJ2-7, with 8 positions matching TRBD1. V was pared by 3 bases and J by 4 bases, with 8 bases of the junction left unmatched. Germline V gene lookup returns CDR1 MNHEY and CDR2 SVGEGT. CDR3 size: 15 residues. Here the CDR3 DNA reads TGTGCCAGCAGTTATCGTGGGACAGGACCTTACGAGCAGTACTTC. Translated: CASSYRGTGPYEQYF.

This chain connects TRBV30 to TRBJ2-1, with TRBD2 matching 7 bases. V shed 0 bases, J shed 3 bases, and the junction held 11 bases outside the gene matches. CDR1 is GTSNPN and CDR2 is SVGIG in the germline V gene (reference sequence). The CDR3 sequence is 17 residues long. The CDR3 sequence: CAWSVSGTDPYYNEQFF. The CDR3, as DNA: TGTGCCTGGAGTGTAAGCGGGACGGATCCTTACTACAATGAGCAGTTCTTC. Together with reference TRBV30 and TRBJ2-1, the CDR3 gives the full variable domain: SQTIHQWPATLVQPVGSPLSLECTVEGTSNPNLYWYRQAAGRGLQLLFYSVGIGQISSEVPQNLSASRPQDRQFILSSKKLLLSDSGFYLCAWSVSGTDPYYNEQFFGPGTRLTVL.

The V gene is TRBV7-9, the J gene TRBJ1-3; 7 bases are a match to TRBD1. CDR3 length equals 17 residues. Germline values: CDR1 SEHNR, CDR2 FQNEAQ (reference sequence). V was pared by 5 bases and J by 0 bases, with 10 bases of the junction left unmatched. CDR3 sequence reads: CASSPNRQGPSGNTIYF. The CDR3 nucleotides read TGTGCCAGCAGCCCGAATCGACAGGGACCCTCTGGAAACACCATATATTTT.

The CDR3 sequence: CASSFRQTEAFF. The DNA for the CDR3 is TGTGCCAGCAGCTTCAGACAGACTGAAGCTTTCTTT. The chain uses TRBV6-5 and TRBJ1-1; D perhaps matches TRBD1 (5 bases). Per the germline V gene, CDR1 is MNHEY and CDR2 is SVGAGI. The V end lost 6 bases, the J end lost 5 bases, and 10 bases lay between the germline ends. The CDR3 runs to 12 residues.

V is TRBV7-9 and J is TRBJ2-7; D is possibly TRBD1 (6 bases). Trimming left V 5 bases short and J 3 bases short, with 11 bases between. The CDR3 length is 13 residues. Germline V lookup: CDR1 SEHNR, CDR2 FQNEAQ (reference sequence). The CDR3 bases are TGTGCCAGCAGCCCCCGGGACAACTACGAGCAGTACTTC. Its translation: CASSPRDNYEQYF.

This clone was seen many times. The chain combines TRBV7-9 with TRBJ1-2, with 8 positions matching TRBD1. This CDR3 is 14 amino acids long. The germline gives CDR1 SEHNR, CDR2 FQNEAQ (reference sequence). The V segment lost 2 bases and the J segment 6 bases; nucleotides outside the gene matches: 5. The CDR3 reads CASSLSGGVDGYTF. CDR3 nucleotides: TGTGCCAGCAGCTTATCAGGGGGCGTCGATGGCTACACCTTC.

This clone was counted between two and nine times. The rearrangement uses TRBV29-1 and TRBJ1-1; a weak D match, TRBD1 (5 bases). The CDR3 covers 13 residues. Germline CDR1 and CDR2: SQVTM and ANQGSEA. Trimming left V 7 bases short and J 0 bases short, with 12 bases between. CDR3 loop: CSATELMNTEAFF. DNA for the CDR3: TGCAGCGCGACAGAACTCATGAACACTGAAGCTTTCTTT.

The chain employs TRBV23-1 and TRBJ2-7, with D maybe TRBD1 (6 bases). TRBV23-1 is treated as an ORF (open reading frame) with a function not yet certain. The CDR3 covers 15 residues. Trimming stripped 2 bases from V and 0 bases from J, with 11 bases between. CDR3 DNA: TGCGCCAGCAGTCAAGACAGGACCAACTCCTACGAGCAGTACTTC. Amino acids: CASSQDRTNSYEQYF.

This rearrangement joins TRBV3-1 (or the pseudogene TRBV3-2) to TRBJ2-3; D ambiguous. Per the germline V gene, CDR1 is LGHDT and CDR2 is YNNKEL (reference sequence). The CDR3 runs to 19 residues. The ends were cut back, 4 bases at V and 1 base at J, with 24 bases in the middle. CDR3 nucleotide sequence: TGTGCCAGCAGCCGAAAGCCGACCGGGTCTGTAATCGGCACAGATACGCAGTATTTT. Translated: CASSRKPTGSVIGTDTQYF.

The chain employs TRBV7-9 and TRBJ2-3; 7 bases are shared with TRBD1. From germline, CDR1 is SEHNR and CDR2 FQNEAQ (reference sequence). The CDR3 runs 15 residues. V dropped 5 bases and J dropped 0; count of bases not matched to a gene: 5. Here the CDR3 reads CASSNRQGSTDTQYF. The CDR3 region has the DNA TGTGCCAGCAGCAACCGACAGGGTAGCACAGATACGCAGTATTTT.

The chain has TRBV6-1 and TRBJ2-3; 9 nucleotides align to TRBD2. The CDR3 is made up of 17 amino acids. V was pared by 4 bases and J by 1 base, with 9 bases of the junction left unmatched. CDR1 and CDR2 (germline): MNHNS, SASEGT. DNA of the CDR3: TGTGCCAGCAGTGGGAGAGTAGCTAGCGGGGGCACAGATACGCAGTATTTT. Residues: CASSGRVASGGTDTQYF.

The V call is TRBV20-1, the J call TRBJ2-5; D gene unclear. Germline CDR1 and CDR2: DFQATT and SNEGSKA (reference sequence). This CDR3 region has 12 residues. With 3 bases removed from V and 2 bases from J, the gap between germline ends came to 7 bases. The chain's CDR3 is CSASAQQETQYF. CDR3 nucleotides: TGCAGTGCTAGTGCCCAGCAAGAGACCCAGTACTTC.

This rearrangement joins TRBV7-8 to TRBJ1-4, with D unclear. The CDR3 consists of 16 residues. Between the trimmed V and J ends, which lost 1 base and 4 bases, there was a span of 13 bases. Germline loops: CDR1 SGHVS, CDR2 FQNEAQ. CDR3 protein: CASSLGWRQLNEKLFF. In DNA form, the CDR3 reads TGTGCCAGCAGCTTAGGTTGGCGGCAGCTTAATGAAAAACTGTTTTTT.

The chain uses TRBV5-1 and TRBJ1-4; D remains unclear. The V end was cut by 6 bases, the J end by 8 bases, with 23 bases between. This CDR3 region has 16 residues. Per germline, CDR1 SGHRS and CDR2 YFSETQ. This chain's CDR3 is CASTLGTELFREKLFF. The CDR3 DNA reads as TGCGCCAGCACGCTTGGAACGGAACTATTTAGGGAAAAACTGTTTTTT.

The rearrangement links TRBV12-3 or TRBV12-4 to TRBJ1-2; 11 bases are shared with TRBD1. With 8 bases clipped from V and 8 bases from J, the junction kept 7 bases outside the gene matches. The CDR3 is 13 amino acids. DNA of the CDR3: TGTGCCAGCCAAGGGACAGGGGGTCTCGGCTACACCTTC. Protein sequence: CASQGTGGLGYTF.

This clone is a singleton in its sample. V usage is TRBV13 and J usage is TRBJ1-2, with TRBD1 as a possible D gene (6 bases). V was cut by 4 bases and J by 4 bases, with 13 bases left in between. This CDR3 has 14 amino acids. Germline-derived CDR1 and CDR2 are PRHDT and FYEKMQ (reference sequence). The CDR3 DNA sequence: TGTGCCAGCAGCTCGCAGGACAGCTTCTATGGCTACACCTTC. Protein sequence: CASSSQDSFYGYTF.

The V and J genes are TRBV27 and TRBJ2-3, with 10 bases aligning to TRBD2. The CDR3 runs to 14 residues. V shed 8 bases and J 3 bases; nucleotides not matched to a gene: 5. In germline, CDR1 is MNHEY, CDR2 SMNVEV (reference sequence). CDR3 in DNA: TGTGCCAGCTCTCGGACTAGCGGTACAGATACGCAGTATTTT. Its protein is CASSRTSGTDTQYF.

The rearrangement uses TRBV15 and TRBJ2-1, with 8 bases that match TRBD2. The V gene's germline CDR1 is LNHNV and CDR2 YYDKDF (reference sequence). CDR3 size: 14 residues. V dropped 6 bases and J dropped 8; count of bases not matched to a gene: 9. The DNA for the CDR3 is TGTGCCACCAGTTTAACGGGGGGGCAGGATGAGCAGTTCTTC. Translation: CATSLTGGQDEQFF.

This rearrangement joins TRBV11-2 to TRBJ1-2, with D tentatively TRBD1 (5 bases). This CDR3 contains 13 residues. Per the germline V gene, CDR1 is SGHAT and CDR2 is FQNNGV. Trimming took 0 bases from V and 8 from J, leaving 10 bases between them. The CDR3 reads CASSLDEAGGYTF. The CDR3 DNA is TGTGCCAGCAGCTTAGATGAGGCAGGGGGCTACACCTTC.